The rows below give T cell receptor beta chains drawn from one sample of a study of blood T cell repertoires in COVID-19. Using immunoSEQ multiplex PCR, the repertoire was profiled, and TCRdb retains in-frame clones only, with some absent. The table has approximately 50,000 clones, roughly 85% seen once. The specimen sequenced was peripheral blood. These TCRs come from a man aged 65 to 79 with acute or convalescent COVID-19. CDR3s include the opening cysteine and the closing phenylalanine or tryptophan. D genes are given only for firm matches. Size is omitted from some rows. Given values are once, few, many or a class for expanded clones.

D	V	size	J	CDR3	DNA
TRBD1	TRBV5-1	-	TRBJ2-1	CASSDTGGKNEQFF	TGCGCCAGCAGTGATACAGGGGGTAAGAATGAGCAGTTCTTC
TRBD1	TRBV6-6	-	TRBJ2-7	CASSRRTGGYEQYF	TGTGCCAGCAGTCGAAGGACAGGGGGCTACGAGCAGTACTTC
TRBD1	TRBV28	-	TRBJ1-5	CASSPRTGGGNQPQHF	TGTGCCAGCAGCCCTCGGACAGGTGGGGGGAATCAGCCCCAGCATTTT
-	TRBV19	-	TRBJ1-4	CASGTPGGSEKLFF	TGTGCCAGTGGGACTCCCGGAGGTAGTGAAAAACTGTTTTTT
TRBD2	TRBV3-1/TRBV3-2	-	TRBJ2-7	CASSQDASGRFNEQYF	TGTGCCAGCAGCCAAGATGCTAGCGGGAGGTTCAACGAGCAGTACTTC
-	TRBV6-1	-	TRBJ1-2	CASSEEWQGTYGYTF	TGTGCCAGCAGTGAAGAGTGGCAGGGGACCTATGGCTACACCTTC
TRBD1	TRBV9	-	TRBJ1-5	CASSGQGVRSNQPQHF	TGTGCCAGCAGCGGACAGGGGGTCCGTAGCAATCAGCCCCAGCATTTT
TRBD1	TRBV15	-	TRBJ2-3	CATSNRQGGTQYF	TGTGCCACCAGCAACAGACAGGGGGGTACGCAGTATTTT
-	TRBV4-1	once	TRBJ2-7	CASSQGAGAWEQYF	TGCGCCAGCAGCCAAGGGGCAGGGGCGTGGGAGCAGTACTTC
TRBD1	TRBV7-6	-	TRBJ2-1	CASTWSLGGHNEQFF	TGTGCCAGCACCTGGTCGTTAGGGGGCCACAATGAGCAGTTCTTC
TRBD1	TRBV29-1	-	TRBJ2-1	CSVHAGTGKLHSEQFF	TGCAGCGTCCATGCCGGGACAGGAAAACTCCACAGTGAGCAGTTCTTC
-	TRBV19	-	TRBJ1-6	CASREGPIFSYSPLHF	TGTGCCAGTCGTGAGGGCCCGATCTTTAGTTATTCACCCCTCCACTTT
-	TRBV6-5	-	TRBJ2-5	CASSRWTLSETQYF	TGTGCCAGCAGTCGGTGGACATTATCAGAGACCCAGTACTTC
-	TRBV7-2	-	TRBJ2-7	CASSFSIGAKYEQYF	TGTGCCAGCAGCTTTAGTATAGGGGCGAAATACGAGCAGTACTTC
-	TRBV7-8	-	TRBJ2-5	CASSSRAGDGTQYF	TGTGCCAGCAGCTCTAGGGCAGGGGACGGGACCCAGTACTTC
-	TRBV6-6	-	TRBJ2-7	CASSYEGGYLYEQYF	TGTGCCAGCAGTTACGAGGGCGGCTACCTCTACGAGCAGTACTTC
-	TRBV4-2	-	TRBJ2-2	CASSQRGPGENTGELFF	TGTGCCAGCAGCCAACGGGGCCCGGGAGAGAACACCGGGGAGCTGTTTTTT